The present entry profiles one T cell receptor beta chain with its context. Its target is unknown. This sample is part of a study of CXCR3-negative and CXCR3-positive naive CD8 T cells. The CDR3 spans 16 residues. Per germline, CDR1 SGHTA and CDR2 FQGNSA. Whole-study results and caveats: CXCR3-negative naive cells had less hydrophobic TRB CDR3s than did CXCR3-positive naive cells.

The authors made the TRB cDNA libraries by 5' RACE using UMI labels. TCRdb reprocessed the 5' RACE reads and keeps a single row for each CDR3 protein, giving no DNA. The table for this sample gives about 63,000 distinct CDR3 sequences. Sequences were obtained from naive CXCR3+ CD8+ T cells from blood. Subset of the sample: CD45RO-CCR7+CD27+CD95- naive CD8+ T cells expressing CXCR3 (TNR3+). The rearrangement links TRBV7-2 to TRBJ2-7; TCRdb calls TRBD1, which cannot be checked without DNA. The sequence derives from a human donor in good health. Some clones in this sample may be carry-over from other donors' samples. CDR3 protein: CASSLAIAGPSYEQYF.